A single sample gave rise to the 28 T cell receptor beta chains below, sequenced in a study of blood T cell repertoires in COVID-19. Data came from immunoSEQ multiplex PCR; TCRdb stores just in-frame clones and leaves some out. The table shows about 350,000 clones, with 75% to 90% occurring only once. Specimen: peripheral blood. The receptors here all came from a woman in her sixties or seventies with COVID-19, enrolled during active disease.

CDR3 in DNA: TGTGCCAGCAGTTTACAGGGCACCGGCGGCTACACCTTC. It is translated as CASSLQGTGGYTF. The rearrangement joins TRBV6-5 to TRBJ1-2, with D perhaps matching TRBD1 (6 bases). The CDR3 extends over 13 amino acids. V was trimmed by 4 bases and J by 8 bases, leaving 14 bases between them. From germline, CDR1 is MNHEY and CDR2 SVGAGI.

The rearrangement joins TRBV6-5 to TRBJ1-5; TRBD1 aligns across 9 bases. CDR1 MNHEY and CDR2 SVGAGI come from the germline V gene. This CDR3 region has 16 residues. V lost 0 bases and J lost 5; bases outside the gene matches: 5. CDR3 protein: CASSYSGTGSDQPQHF. The CDR3 DNA is TGTGCCAGCAGTTACTCGGGGACAGGGAGCGATCAGCCCCAGCATTTT.

The V call is TRBV7-3, the J call TRBJ2-3; D is possibly TRBD1 (5 bases). Per the germline V gene, CDR1 is SGHTA and CDR2 is FQGTGA. This CDR3 is built from 15 residues. Trimming pared 8 bases from V and 0 bases from J, leaving 15 bases between. CDR3 DNA: TGTGCCAGCGGGGCCTCGGTGGGGAGCACAGATACGCAGTATTTT. Translated, it gives CASGASVGSTDTQYF.

The chain is built from TRBV5-1 and TRBJ1-5; TRBD1 is a possible D gene (5 bases). Between the trimmed V and J ends, which lost 7 bases and 2 bases, there was a span of 16 bases. The CDR3 is made up of 15 amino acids. Germline V gene data show CDR1 as SGHRS and CDR2 as YFSETQ. The CDR3 sequence: CASRAGGGGNQPQHF. DNA for the CDR3: TGCGCCAGCCGGGCGGGGGGAGGAGGCAATCAGCCCCAGCATTTT.

This rearrangement joins TRBV18 to TRBJ2-1; 9 bases align to TRBD1. Germline loops: CDR1 KGHSH, CDR2 LQKENI. The junction had 15 bases not matched to a gene; V was cut back by 6 bases and J by 9 bases. The CDR3 runs 16 residues. The CDR3: CASSQGLTGGESEQFF. The CDR3 nucleotides are TGTGCCAGCTCCCAAGGCCTGACAGGGGGAGAAAGTGAGCAGTTCTTC.

This chain connects TRBV28 to TRBJ2-7; TRBD1 matches 10 bases. V was pared by 6 bases and J by 9 bases, with 14 bases of the junction left unmatched. The CDR3 contains 15 residues. The germline V gene encodes CDR1 MDHEN and CDR2 SYDVKM. CDR3 bases: TGTGCCAGCAGCTATCCCCGACAGGGGGCAGTCGGGCAGTACTTC. The encoded protein is CASSYPRQGAVGQYF.

In this sample, this clone turned up once. J is TRBJ2-6 and V is TRBV27; TRBD1 matches at 8 bases. Germline V gene data show CDR1 as MNHEY and CDR2 as SMNVEV (reference sequence). Trimming took 5 bases from V and 2 from J; bases not matched to a gene: 8. The CDR3 is 17 amino acids. The CDR3 coding sequence is TGTGCCAGCAGTCCCGGGACAGGTTCTACTGGGGCCAACGTCCTGACTTTC. Its translation is CASSPGTGSTGANVLTF. Full variable domain (outside the CDR3, taken from reference TRBV27 and TRBJ2-6): EAQVTQNPRYLITVTGKKLTVTCSQNMNHEYMSWYRQDPGLGLRQIYYSMNVEVTDKGDVPEGYKVSRKEKRNFPLILESPSPNQTSLYFCASSPGTGSTGANVLTFGAGSRLTVL.

This rearrangement joins TRBV2 to TRBJ2-2; tentatively, D is TRBD1 (6 bases). V was trimmed by 5 bases and J by 0 bases, leaving 7 bases between them. Germline V CDR1 and CDR2: SNHLY, FYNNEI. The CDR3 totals 14 residues. CDR3 sequence (DNA): TGTGCCAGCAGTAGGGGGTCGAACACCGGGGAGCTGTTTTTT. Translated: CASSRGSNTGELFF.

The chain recombines TRBV7-2 with TRBJ2-5; D is possibly TRBD2 (6 bases). The V gene's germline CDR1 is SGHTA and CDR2 FQGNSA. The V and J ends lost 3 bases and 6 bases respectively, with 11 bases between them. This CDR3 comprises 13 residues. This chain's CDR3 is CASSFDGGQTQYF. In DNA, the CDR3 is TGTGCCAGCAGCTTTGACGGAGGGCAGACCCAGTACTTC. The entire variable domain, with the rest obtained from reference TRBV7-2 and TRBJ2-5, is as follows: GAGVSQSPSNKVTEKGKDVELRCDPISGHTALYWYRQSLGQGLEFLIYFQGNSAPDKSGLPSDRFSAERTGGSVSTLTIQRTQQEDSAVYLCASSFDGGQTQYFGPGTRLLVL.

The rearrangement uses TRBV7-2 and TRBJ2-2, with 11 bases identical to TRBD1. Germline assignment: CDR1 SGHTA and CDR2 FQGNSA. The CDR3 runs to 16 residues. The junction had 5 bases not matched to a gene; V was cut back by 1 base and J by 7 bases. The CDR3 spells CASSLGTGGLGGELFF. CDR3 nucleotide sequence: TGTGCCAGCAGCTTAGGGACAGGGGGCTTGGGCGGGGAGCTGTTTTTT.

This clone appeared a few times. The chain has TRBV6-6 and TRBJ1-6, with 8 bases identical to TRBD1. CDR1 is MNHNY, CDR2 SVGAGI, per germline (reference sequence). Trimming removed 7 bases from V and 7 bases from J; junction bases left unmatched: 6. This CDR3 is 14 amino acids long. As DNA, the CDR3 is TGTGCCAGCAAGGGGACAGGACTAAATTCACCCCTCCACTTT. This codes for CASKGTGLNSPLHF.

The CDR3 DNA reads TGCGCCCTACTGTCAGGGGACTACGAGCAGTACTTC. Encoded protein: CALLSGDYEQYF. The chain carries TRBV4-1 and TRBJ2-7; possible D gene TRBD1, 6 bases. Germline lookup yields CDR1 MGHRA and CDR2 YSYEKL. This CDR3 is built from 12 residues. V was trimmed by 11 bases and J by 3 bases, leaving 14 bases between them.

The CDR3 DNA reads as TGCAGCGTTGGTTGGGGACAGGGAAACACCATATATTTT. Amino acids: CSVGWGQGNTIYF. V is TRBV29-1 and J is TRBJ1-3, with TRBD1 matching over 7 bases. This CDR3 contains 13 residues. After removal of 4 bases from V and 4 bases from J, the junction contained 4 bases not matched to a gene. The germline CDR1 and CDR2 sequences are SQVTM and ANQGSEA.

This clone was counted a single time. The CDR3: CASSPKAGGIAKNIQYF. CDR3 DNA: TGTGCCAGCAGCCCGAAAGCGGGGGGGATAGCCAAAAACATTCAGTACTTC. The V and J genes are TRBV7-6 and TRBJ2-4; 10 bases are a match to TRBD2. After removal of 5 bases from V and 0 bases from J, the junction contained 7 bases not matched to a gene. Germline CDR1 is SGHVS and CDR2 is FNYEAQ. This CDR3 contains 17 residues. Supplemented by reference TRBV7-6 and TRBJ2-4, the full variable domain reads GAGVSQSPRYKVTKRGQDVALRCDPISGHVSLYWYRQALGQGPEFLTYFNYEAQQDKSGLPNDRFSAERPEGSISTLTIQRTEQRDSAMYRCASSPKAGGIAKNIQYFGAGTRLSVL.

The rearrangement uses TRBV10-3 and TRBJ1-2; 7 nucleotides align to TRBD1. This CDR3 contains 13 residues. Germline V gene data show CDR1 as ENHRY and CDR2 as SYGVKD. V lost 5 bases and J lost 3; bases outside the gene matches: 3. The CDR3 DNA reads TGTGCCATCAGTATTGACAGGGACTATGGCTACACCTTC. Translated: CAISIDRDYGYTF.

The chain couples TRBV5-6 to TRBJ1-4; D uncertain. Germline values: CDR1 SGHDT, CDR2 YYEEEE. The V and J ends lost 4 bases and 0 bases respectively, with 19 bases between them. This CDR3 spans 18 amino acids. The CDR3 region has the DNA TGTGCCAGCAGCCTAACAGTACACAAAATTGCAACTAATGAAAAACTGTTTTTT. As protein: CASSLTVHKIATNEKLFF.

J is TRBJ1-3 and V is TRBV27; possibly TRBD1 for D (5 bases). The CDR3 contains 15 residues. Trimming pared 3 bases from V and 2 bases from J, leaving 11 bases between. Germline CDR1 and CDR2: MNHEY and SMNVEV (reference sequence). The DNA of the CDR3 is TGTGCCAGCAGTTTTACCAGGGAAACTGGAAACACCATATATTTT. Protein sequence: CASSFTRETGNTIYF.

This chain's CDR3 is CASSPRTSGGLVEFF. The DNA for the CDR3 is TGTGCCAGTAGTCCAAGGACTAGCGGGGGATTAGTTGAGTTCTTC. The V and J genes are TRBV19 and TRBJ2-1; 13 nucleotides agree with TRBD2. From germline, CDR1 is LNHDA and CDR2 SQIVND (reference sequence). The CDR3 has 15 residues. J was trimmed by 14 bases and V by 5 bases; bases with no gene match: 12.

The chain combines TRBV5-1 with TRBJ2-1; 13 positions match TRBD2. The germline CDR1 and CDR2 sequences are SGHRS and YFSETQ. The CDR3 has 15 amino acids. With V trimmed by 7 bases and J by 7 bases, 8 bases remained unmatched. Here the CDR3 reads CASRTSGGVVNEQFF. As DNA, the CDR3 is TGCGCCAGCCGAACTAGCGGGGGGGTAGTTAATGAGCAGTTCTTC.

The V and J genes are TRBV6-6 and TRBJ1-2; the D gene is possibly TRBD1 (6 bases). The CDR3 is 14 residues long. V was shortened by 7 bases and J by 4 bases, with 16 bases between the two germline ends. The germline gives CDR1 MNHNY, CDR2 SVGAGI (reference sequence). The CDR3 nucleotides read TGTGCCAGCACCGACTCAGGGGTGAGCTATGGCTACACCTTC. This encodes CASTDSGVSYGYTF.

The V gene is TRBV6-4, the J gene TRBJ1-1; TRBD1 matches 8 bases. The germline V gene encodes CDR1 MRHNA and CDR2 SNTAGT. Trimming removed 4 bases from V and 6 bases from J; junction bases left unmatched: 10. CDR3 size: 15 residues. CDR3 nucleotide sequence: TGTGCCAGCAGTGCCCTGCCAGGGGGCGTCGCTGAAGCTTTCTTT. Translating it yields CASSALPGGVAEAFF.

This clone showed up just once. The V call is TRBV21-1, the J call TRBJ2-3; the table assigns TRBD2, which was not confirmed against the DNA. TRBV21-1 is recorded as a pseudogene. The CDR3 is 15 residues long. DNA of the CDR3: TGTGCCAGGGCCTCTAGCGGGGGGAGCACAGATACGCAGTATTTT. Amino acid sequence: CARASSGGSTDTQYF.

The rearrangement links TRBV27 to TRBJ2-1; D is perhaps TRBD2 (5 bases). This CDR3 spans 15 amino acids. V lost 3 bases, J lost 0 bases, and 9 bases lay in between. Germline CDR1 MNHEY, CDR2 SMNVEV (reference sequence). The CDR3 region is CASSFGLLSYNEQFF. Here the CDR3 DNA reads TGTGCCAGCAGTTTTGGACTTCTCTCCTACAATGAGCAGTTCTTC.

The chain recombines TRBV11-3 with TRBJ2-7; no firm D call. Trimming pared 8 bases from V and 3 bases from J, leaving 17 bases between. Germline CDR1 is SGHNT and CDR2 is YENEEA. The CDR3 extends over 14 amino acids. The CDR3 region has the DNA TGTGCCAGCCAAAACAGTGGGCAGGACTACGAGCAGTACTTC. It yields the protein CASQNSGQDYEQYF. Using reference TRBV11-3 and TRBJ2-7 for the parts outside the CDR3, the full variable domain is EAGVVQSPRYKIIEKKQPVAFWCNPISGHNTLYWYLQNLGQGPELLIRYENEEAVDDSQLPKDRFSAERLKGVDSTLKIQPAELGDSAVYLCASQNSGQDYEQYFGPGTRLTVT.

The chain recombines TRBV11-2 with TRBJ1-4; D is unclear. Per the germline V gene, CDR1 is SGHAT and CDR2 is FQNNGV. The CDR3 consists of 16 residues. The germline V and J ends were trimmed by 1 base and 3 bases, with 12 bases remaining between them. The CDR3 is CASSLVAGSANEKLFF. CDR3 in DNA: TGTGCCAGCAGCTTAGTAGCGGGTTCGGCTAATGAAAAACTGTTTTTT.

The CDR3 is CASSYSATGELFF. In nucleotides, the CDR3 is TGTGCCAGCAGTTACTCAGCCACCGGGGAGCTGTTTTTT. The rearrangement uses TRBV6-5 and TRBJ2-2; D not resolved. CDR3 size: 13 residues. CDR1 and CDR2 from the germline V gene are MNHEY and SVGAGI. Trimming left V 0 bases short and J 4 bases short, with 3 bases between.

This clone has only a few counts. DNA for the CDR3: TGCGCCAGCAGCCAAGCGGGGACCCAGTACTTC. Translation gives CASSQAGTQYF. V and J are TRBV4-1 and TRBJ2-5; D not resolved. In germline, CDR1 is MGHRA, CDR2 YSYEKL. V lost 1 base to trimming and J lost 7 bases, with 4 bases between them. This CDR3 region has 11 residues.

The V call is TRBV3-1 (or the pseudogene TRBV3-2), the J call TRBJ1-1; TRBD1 matches 9 bases. In germline, CDR1 is LGHDT, CDR2 YNNKEL (reference sequence). V gave up 5 bases and J gave up 13 bases; unmatched junction bases: 14. The CDR3 is 14 amino acids. The CDR3 DNA follows: TGTGCCAGCAGCTCCGGGACAGGGTTGTTCGATGGTTTCTTT. Amino acid sequence: CASSSGTGLFDGFF.